Below are 20 T cell receptor beta chains sequenced from a single sample in a study of STAT5B mutations in CD4+ large granular lymphocyte leukemia. Clones were sequenced by immunoSEQ multiplex PCR, and TCRdb holds only the in-frame ones, with some missing. The table records about 10,000 clones, roughly 83% of them present only once. Source material: PBMCs. The source of these receptors is a man aged 55 to 69 with CD4+ T-cell large granular lymphocyte leukemia.

The rearrangement links TRBV4-2 to TRBJ2-4, with TRBD2 matching 9 bases. Germline CDR1 LGHNA, CDR2 YNFKEQ. This CDR3 has 16 amino acids. The J segment lost 5 bases and the V segment lost 1 base, leaving 6 bases of the junction unmatched. CDR3 in amino acids: CASSQGVGLAENIQYF. DNA for the CDR3: TGTGCCAGCAGCCAAGGGGTGGGACTAGCAGAAAACATTCAGTACTTC.

CDR3 sequence: CASSSKQGFGNQPQHF. The CDR3, as DNA: TGTGCCAGTAGTAGCAAACAGGGATTTGGCAATCAGCCCCAGCATTTT. V gene TRBV19 combines with J gene TRBJ1-5, with D possibly being TRBD1 (6 bases). CDR3 length: 16 residues. Trimming took off 4 bases at V and 2 bases at J, with 15 bases between the two ends. Germline lookup yields CDR1 LNHDA and CDR2 SQIVND (reference sequence). The full variable domain, with the rest looked up from reference TRBV19 and TRBJ1-5, is DGGITQSPKYLFRKEGQNVTLSCEQNLNHDAMYWYRQDPGQGLRLIYYSQIVNDFQKGDIAEGYSVSREKKESFPLTVTSAQKNPTAFYLCASSSKQGFGNQPQHFGDGTRLSIL.

This chain connects TRBV27 to TRBJ2-3; D is unclear. The CDR3 spans 18 residues. Looked up from germline, CDR1 is MNHEY and CDR2 is SMNVEV (reference sequence). V was pared by 3 bases and J by 0 bases, with 19 bases between. The CDR3 reads CASSFSAAQLSSTDTQYF. Written as DNA, the CDR3 is TGTGCCAGCAGTTTCAGCGCCGCCCAATTGTCTAGCACAGATACGCAGTATTTT.

The J gene is TRBJ1-1, the V gene TRBV28; no definite D call. The germline V and J ends were trimmed by 7 bases and 0 bases, with 3 bases remaining between them. CDR1 and CDR2 from the germline V gene are MDHEN and SYDVKM. The CDR3 loop spans 11 amino acids. This chain's CDR3 is CASKVNTEAFF. CDR3 bases: TGTGCCAGCAAGGTGAACACTGAAGCTTTCTTT.

By sample fraction, this clone is medium-sized. The V gene is TRBV27, the J gene TRBJ1-4; TRBD1 agrees at 8 bases. CDR1 is MNHEY and CDR2 is SMNVEV in the germline V gene (reference sequence). The CDR3 is made up of 15 amino acids. The V segment lost 5 bases and the J segment 6 bases; nucleotides outside the gene matches: 8. The CDR3, as DNA: TGTGCCAGCAGTCCACAGGGGGTAGGTCATGAAAAACTGTTTTTT. This codes for CASSPQGVGHEKLFF.

This sequence joins TRBV19 and TRBJ2-3; 12 bases align to TRBD2. Per germline, CDR1 LNHDA and CDR2 SQIVND (reference sequence). After removal of 6 bases from V and 3 bases from J, the junction contained 7 bases not matched to a gene. The CDR3 consists of 16 residues. CDR3 region: CASSLRTSGTTDTQYF. CDR3 DNA: TGTGCCAGTAGCCTTCGGACTAGCGGGACTACAGATACGCAGTATTTT.

The rearrangement links TRBV7-9 to TRBJ2-3; D is undetermined. V was clipped by 1 base and J by 2 bases, with 16 bases between them. The CDR3 covers 17 residues. CDR1 SEHNR and CDR2 FQNEAQ come from the germline V gene (reference sequence). CDR3 residues: CASSLGPPAAATDTQYF. The CDR3 DNA reads TGTGCCAGCAGCTTAGGCCCCCCAGCCGCCGCCACAGATACGCAGTATTTT. The full variable domain, rest sourced from reference TRBV7-9 and TRBJ2-3, is DTGVSQNPRHKITKRGQNVTFRCDPISEHNRLYWYRQTLGQGPEFLTYFQNEAQLEKSRLLSDRFSAERPKGSFSTLEIQRTEQGDSAMYLCASSLGPPAAATDTQYFGPGTRLTVL.

This clone was found once. V and J are TRBV10-2 and TRBJ2-2; weak D call: TRBD1 (5 bases). Per germline, CDR1 WSHSY and CDR2 SAAADI. The CDR3 sequence is 13 residues long. V lost 3 bases and J 4 bases, leaving 6 bases between the germline ends. CDR3 sequence: CASSDRATGELFF. The CDR3 region has the DNA TGCGCCAGCAGTGACAGGGCCACCGGGGAGCTGTTTTTT.

This clone was recorded once. J is TRBJ2-3 and V is TRBV5-5, with TRBD2 matching 13 bases. Germline trimming cut 2 bases from V and 5 bases from J; bases unmatched to any gene: 2. This CDR3 contains 15 residues. Germline CDR1 reads SGHKS; CDR2 reads YYEKEE (reference sequence). CDR3 sequence reads: CASSLLAGGVDTQYF. CDR3 bases: TGTGCCAGCAGCTTACTAGCGGGAGGGGTAGATACGCAGTATTTT.

The chain couples TRBV7-9 to TRBJ2-3; 11 bases align to TRBD2. V trimming: 5 bases; J trimming: 1 base; junction bases outside the gene matches: 5. The CDR3 runs 16 residues. Germline V gene sequence: CDR1 SEHNR, CDR2 FQNEAQ (reference sequence). In DNA, the CDR3 is TGTGCCAGCAGCGTCGGGACTAGCGGTGGCACAGATACGCAGTATTTT. Its protein is CASSVGTSGGTDTQYF.

The V gene is TRBV21-1, the J gene TRBJ2-7; TRBD1, as called in the table, went unchecked against the DNA. TRBV21-1 is a pseudogene locus. This CDR3 is 21 amino acids long. DNA for the CDR3: TGTGCCAGCAGCAGACGAACAGGGGGCAGGAGAACGTCCATTAGCTCCTACGAGCAGTACTTC. This translates into CASSRRTGGRRTSISSYEQYF.

The chain has TRBV6-5 and TRBJ1-3, with a tentative D call TRBD1 (6 bases). V lost 6 bases and J lost 2, with 14 bases in between. This CDR3 spans 15 amino acids. CDR1 and CDR2 from the germline V gene are MNHEY and SVGAGI. The CDR3 loop is CASSRGTRPGNTIYF. In nucleotides, the CDR3 is TGTGCCAGCAGCCGTGGGACACGTCCTGGAAACACCATATATTTT.

This sequence joins TRBV28 and TRBJ2-7; 9 bases fit TRBD2. This CDR3 comprises 15 residues. V dropped 3 bases and J dropped 4; count of bases not matched to a gene: 7. Germline CDR1 MDHEN, CDR2 SYDVKM. CDR3 region: CASSFPQREAYEQYF. The DNA of the CDR3 is TGTGCCAGCAGTTTTCCCCAGCGGGAGGCTTACGAGCAGTACTTC.

V usage is TRBV28 and J usage is TRBJ1-5; 7 nucleotides match TRBD1. This CDR3 is built from 17 residues. The V segment lost 0 bases and the J segment 6 bases; nucleotides outside the gene matches: 11. Germline loops: CDR1 MDHEN, CDR2 SYDVKM. The CDR3 bases are TGTGCCAGCAGTTTATGGATGGGAGGGGGCAGCCTTCAGCCCCAGCATTTT. Translating it yields CASSLWMGGGSLQPQHF. The full variable domain, in which reference TRBV28 and TRBJ1-5 provide the parts outside the CDR3, is DVKVTQSSRYLVKRTGEKVFLECVQDMDHENMFWYRQDPGLGLRLIYFSYDVKMKEKGDIPEGYSVSREKKERFSLILESASTNQTSMYLCASSLWMGGGSLQPQHFGDGTRLSIL.

The chain employs TRBV27 and TRBJ2-1; D remains unclear. The germline gives CDR1 MNHEY, CDR2 SMNVEV (reference sequence). Trimming pared 3 bases from V and 4 bases from J, leaving 7 bases between. This CDR3 has 13 residues. This CDR3 reads CASSFRTYNEQFF. The CDR3 bases are TGTGCCAGCAGTTTTCGGACGTACAATGAGCAGTTCTTC.

This chain links TRBV9 with TRBJ2-7; TRBD1 might be the D (6 bases). The CDR3 loop spans 15 amino acids. The V and J ends lost 7 bases and 0 bases respectively, with 17 bases between them. Germline V CDR1 and CDR2: SGDLS, YYNGEE. The CDR3 DNA reads TGTGCCAGCTTCAGGCGGGCAGGGGCCTCCTACGAGCAGTACTTC. The encoded protein is CASFRRAGASYEQYF.

The rearrangement links TRBV28 to TRBJ2-5, with D tentatively TRBD1 (6 bases). Germline V gene data show CDR1 as MDHEN and CDR2 as SYDVKM. Trimming cost V 1 base and J 2 bases, with 14 bases left between them. This CDR3 has 16 amino acids. CDR3 loop: CASSLFLQGRQETQYF. The CDR3 DNA reads TGTGCCAGCAGTTTATTTTTGCAGGGGAGACAAGAGACCCAGTACTTC.

The V and J genes are TRBV15 and TRBJ2-3; D not certain. Trimming shortened V by 1 base and J by 0 bases, and 8 bases separated the two germline ends. Germline CDR1 LNHNV, CDR2 YYDKDF (reference sequence). This CDR3 has 15 residues. The CDR3 spells CATSRGEQSTDTQYF. The CDR3 DNA sequence: TGTGCCACCAGCAGAGGCGAACAGAGCACAGATACGCAGTATTTT.

This clone is a singleton in its sample. The V gene is TRBV9, the J gene TRBJ1-4; D is perhaps TRBD1 (6 bases). The CDR3 loop spans 15 amino acids. Trimming pared 2 bases from V and 8 bases from J, leaving 16 bases between. Germline V gene data show CDR1 as SGDLS and CDR2 as YYNGEE. For the CDR3, the DNA is TGTGCCAGCAGCGTCAGGGGCGGTATGGGGGAAAAACTGTTTTTT. Its protein is CASSVRGGMGEKLFF.

The rearrangement joins TRBV27 to TRBJ2-3, with 9 positions matching TRBD2. Germline assignment: CDR1 MNHEY and CDR2 SMNVEV (reference sequence). J gave up 1 base and V 3 bases, and 5 bases lay outside the gene matches. The CDR3 spans 16 residues. The CDR3 sequence is CASSFIRTSGTDTQYF. CDR3 sequence (DNA): TGTGCCAGCAGTTTTATTCGGACTAGCGGCACAGATACGCAGTATTTT.